This TCR beta chain was documented in a study of regulatory T cells in long-lasting Graves disease. Whole-study results and caveats: Persistent Graves' disease cases displayed lower TCR diversity than newly diagnosed ones.

Time point meaning: newly diagnosed GD, antithyroid drugs for less than 3 months. TCR sequences were obtained from RNA taken from PBMCs. CDR3 length: 16 amino acids. Investigators prepared the TCR beta libraries by applying iRepertoire HTBI primers and Arm-PCR of CDR3 regions. Each CDR3 protein is one row after TCRdb ran MiXCR on the multiplex PCR reads. The sample has under 800,000 distinct CDR3 sequences; roughly 16% are singletons. Concerning this clonotype itself: Its antigen is not identified. Since a much larger clone is just one base distant, this may be a read error.

This same sample was also taken into another study, of T cells in Graves' hyperthyroidism and ophthalmopathy.

Here the sequenced sample was peripheral blood mononuclear cells (PBMCs), taken at new diagnosis, from a patient treated with antithyroid drugs. The chain is built from TRBV12-3 or TRBV12-4 and TRBJ2-2; 8 bases are a match to TRBD1. This receptor was obtained from a woman aged 25 to 39 with Graves disease. For the CDR3, the DNA is TGTGCCAGCGGTTTTCCCAGGGGGCGCGGAACCGGGGAGCTGTTTTTT. Protein product: CASGFPRGRGTGELFF.